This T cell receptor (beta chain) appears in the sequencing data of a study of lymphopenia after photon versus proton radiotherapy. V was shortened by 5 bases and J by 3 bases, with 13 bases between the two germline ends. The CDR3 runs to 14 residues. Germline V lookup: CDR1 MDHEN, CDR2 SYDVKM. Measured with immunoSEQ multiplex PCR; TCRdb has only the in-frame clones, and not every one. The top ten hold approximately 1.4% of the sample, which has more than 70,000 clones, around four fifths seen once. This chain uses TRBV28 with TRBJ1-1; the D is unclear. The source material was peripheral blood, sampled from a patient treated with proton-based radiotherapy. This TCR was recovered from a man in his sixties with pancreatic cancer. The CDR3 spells CASSASIKYTEAFF. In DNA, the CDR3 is TGTGCCAGCAGTGCCTCCATTAAGTACACTGAAGCTTTCTTT.